This T cell receptor beta chain was obtained from a study of HIV-infected patients and healthy controls. This clonotype is medium-sized by share. Its antigen is not identified. The CDR3 is 14 amino acids. V was pared by 5 bases and J by 4 bases, with 7 bases of the junction left unmatched. Germline CDR1 and CDR2: SGHRS and YFSETQ. Study observations and caveats: Donor HLA types were not determined in the study. The seeming recovery of the Gini index after therapy in HIV-infected patients vanished in size-matched data. The diversity differences were not explained by slight age and sex differences between study cohorts.

Alpha and beta constant-region primers primed reverse transcription of around 540 ng RNA. Alpha and beta chain libraries were made separately by chain-specific third strand synthesis with multiplexing indices. TCRdb re-analysed the 5' RACE reads in MiXCR, keeping a single row per CDR3 protein. In the table there are some 6,900 distinct CDR3 sequences, approximately 10% of which are singletons. The repertoire came from unfractionated whole blood and reflected all unsorted peripheral T cells. Donors were HIV-infected adults who had not yet started antiretroviral therapy but were about to begin. The V and J genes are TRBV5-1 and TRBJ2-3, with TRBD1 identical over 7 bases. The TCR sequence derives from an adult with HIV infection. Sequencing used blood, obtained before antiretroviral therapy. CDR3 nucleotides: TGCGCCAGCAGTCCGAAGGGGGCATCAGATACGCAGTATTTT. This translates into CASSPKGASDTQYF.